The sequence of this TCR beta chain was determined in a study of T cell responses to AZD1222 COVID-19 vaccine. This CDR3 spans 17 amino acids. V lost 1 base and J lost 2; bases outside the gene matches: 7. Per the germline V gene, CDR1 is LGHNA and CDR2 is YNFKEQ. Profiling relied on immunoSEQ multiplex PCR, and the TCRdb table lists in-frame clones only, not all of them. This sample has tens of thousands of clones, with around nine tenths found just once. This TCR came from an adult who received the AZD1222 COVID-19 vaccine. This chain joins TRBV4-2 and TRBJ2-3, with 9 bases matching TRBD2. Sequenced here: peripheral blood, sampled 28 days after the second AZD1222 dose. CDR3 bases: TGTGCCAGCAGCCAAGTGTTGCTAGCGGGGTTCACAGATACGCAGTATTTT. It is translated as CASSQVLLAGFTDTQYF.